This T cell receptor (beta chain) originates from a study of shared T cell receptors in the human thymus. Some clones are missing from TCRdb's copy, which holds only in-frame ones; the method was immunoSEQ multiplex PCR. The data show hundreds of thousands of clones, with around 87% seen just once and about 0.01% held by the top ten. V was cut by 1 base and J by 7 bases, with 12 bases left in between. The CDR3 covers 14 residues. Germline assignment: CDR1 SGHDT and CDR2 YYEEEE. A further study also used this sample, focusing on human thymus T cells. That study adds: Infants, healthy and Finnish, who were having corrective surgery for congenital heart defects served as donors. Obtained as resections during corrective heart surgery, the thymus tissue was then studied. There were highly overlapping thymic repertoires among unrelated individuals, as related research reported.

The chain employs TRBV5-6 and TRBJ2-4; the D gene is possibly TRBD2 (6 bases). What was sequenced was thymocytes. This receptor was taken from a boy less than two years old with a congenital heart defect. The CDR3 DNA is TGTGCCAGCAGCTTGAAGGGAGGATCGAACATTCAGTACTTC. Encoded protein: CASSLKGGSNIQYF.